These 18 T cell receptor beta chains came from one sample sequenced in a study of T cell repertoires in cytomegalovirus infection. Via MiXCR, TCRdb re-called the reads, giving one row per CDR3 protein. Of 100,000 or so distinct CDR3 sequences listed, about 22% are singletons. Sequencing input: CD8+ T cells from PBMCs. The receptors were sampled from a human donor in good health (CMV status not recorded). Some clones in this sample may be carry-over from other donors' samples.

The V call is TRBV5-8, the J call TRBJ2-1; 11 positions agree with TRBD2. The CDR3 totals 18 residues. J was trimmed by 1 base and V by 4 bases; bases with no gene match: 10. In germline, CDR1 is SGHTS, CDR2 YDEGEE. CDR3 DNA sequence: TGTGCCAGCAGCGGGGGACTAGCGGCGATGGGGTCCTACAATGAGCAGTTCTTC. Protein product: CASSGGLAAMGSYNEQFF.

This clonotype came up many times. This chain joins TRBV12-3 or TRBV12-4 and TRBJ2-1; TRBD1 matches 9 bases. The junction had 2 bases not matched to a gene; V was cut back by 3 bases and J by 5 bases. The CDR3 runs to 14 residues. CDR3 DNA sequence: TGTGCCAGCAGTTTGAGACAGGGGGACAATGAGCAGTTCTTC. Its protein is CASSLRQGDNEQFF.

This clonotype has at least ten counts. V and J are TRBV28 and TRBJ2-2, with D maybe TRBD1 (6 bases). Trimming left V 5 bases short and J 9 bases short, with 10 bases between. This CDR3 has 12 amino acids. The germline CDR1 and CDR2 sequences are MDHEN and SYDVKM. CDR3 coding DNA: TGTGCCAGCAGTCAAACAGGGTGGGAGCTGTTTTTT. As protein: CASSQTGWELFF.

This chain joins TRBV5-1 and TRBJ1-2; D possibly corresponds to TRBD1 (5 bases). CDR3 length equals 15 residues. Trimming pared 4 bases from V and 4 bases from J, leaving 17 bases between. Germline CDR1 reads SGHRS; CDR2 reads YFSETQ. CDR3 sequence: CASSPRPGGTYGYTF. The CDR3 DNA reads TGCGCCAGCAGCCCCAGACCCGGGGGTACCTATGGCTACACCTTC.

In this sample, this clonotype turned up a few times. The V and J genes are TRBV5-1 and TRBJ1-5; the D is unclear. The CDR3 sequence is 15 residues long. The germline CDR1 and CDR2 sequences are SGHRS and YFSETQ. Trimming pared 1 base from V and 6 bases from J, leaving 14 bases between. CDR3 nucleotide sequence: TGCGCCAGCAGCTTGCGAGGTCGGGAGGGTCAGCCCCAGCATTTT. It specifies CASSLRGREGQPQHF.

The CDR3 DNA reads as TGTGCCACCAGCAGAGATTCTCTAGCCCCTGCACACGATACGCAGTATTTT. Its translation: CATSRDSLAPAHDTQYF. The rearrangement joins TRBV15 to TRBJ2-3; tentatively, D is TRBD2 (5 bases). The V end was cut by 0 bases, the J end by 6 bases, with 19 bases between. Germline lookup yields CDR1 LNHNV and CDR2 YYDKDF (reference sequence). The CDR3 length is 17 residues.

In this sample, this clonotype turned up many times. The chain uses TRBV11-2 and TRBJ2-1; TRBD2 agrees at 9 bases. The CDR3 spans 15 residues. Per the germline V gene, CDR1 is SGHAT and CDR2 is FQNNGV. V shed 6 bases and J 6 bases; nucleotides not matched to a gene: 9. CDR3 in amino acids: CASRPPPAGGNEQFF. The CDR3 nucleotides read TGTGCCAGCAGACCCCCCCCAGCGGGAGGCAATGAGCAGTTCTTC. Variable domain in full (rest from reference TRBV11-2 and TRBJ2-1): EAGVAQSPRYKIIEKRQSVAFWCNPISGHATLYWYQQILGQGPKLLIQFQNNGVVDDSQLPKDRFSAERLKGVDSTLKIQPAKLEDSAVYLCASRPPPAGGNEQFFGPGTRLTVL.

This clonotype was detected only a few times. The rearrangement uses TRBV23-1 and TRBJ1-1; a possible D gene is TRBD1 (5 bases). TRBV23-1 carries the ORF label, with uncertain function. The CDR3 has 15 amino acids. V lost 4 bases and J lost 5, with 17 bases in between. CDR3 residues: CASSPGGDLLTEAFF. CDR3 coding DNA: TGCGCCAGCAGTCCGGGGGGAGATCTGCTTACTGAAGCTTTCTTT.

This rearrangement joins TRBV20-1 to TRBJ2-7, with D hard to call. Germline V gene lookup returns CDR1 DFQATT and CDR2 SNEGSKA (reference sequence). The V gene lost 1 base and the J gene lost 0 bases, with 13 bases spanning the gap. CDR3 length: 15 amino acids. CDR3 protein: CSARVLAGSSYEQYF. CDR3 DNA sequence: TGCAGTGCTAGAGTTCTCGCCGGAAGCTCCTACGAGCAGTACTTC.

V usage is TRBV28 and J usage is TRBJ1-2; TRBD1 might be the D (5 bases). CDR3 size: 17 residues. Trimming took 3 bases from V and 1 from J, leaving 18 bases between them. CDR1 and CDR2 from the germline V gene are MDHEN and SYDVKM. CDR3 DNA sequence: TGTGCCAGCAGTTTGTCTCAGCGATCGAGGGGTAACTATGGCTACACCTTC. It encodes CASSLSQRSRGNYGYTF.

V gene TRBV29-1 combines with J gene TRBJ1-2; unclear D gene. This CDR3 is 11 amino acids long. Trimming removed 3 bases from V and 8 bases from J, with 10 bases in between. Germline V CDR1 and CDR2: SQVTM, ANQGSEA. The CDR3 spells CSVEERRGYTF. CDR3 sequence (DNA): TGCAGCGTTGAGGAGCGAAGGGGCTACACCTTC.

There are a few counts of this clonotype. The J gene is TRBJ2-2, the V gene TRBV15; the D gene is possibly TRBD2 (7 bases). The V and J ends lost 5 bases and 6 bases respectively, with 10 bases between them. The CDR3 loop spans 13 amino acids. Germline V lookup: CDR1 LNHNV, CDR2 YYDKDF (reference sequence). CDR3 in amino acids: CATSEGGSGELFF. The DNA for the CDR3 is TGTGCCACCAGCGAGGGGGGGTCCGGGGAGCTGTTTTTT.

This sequence joins TRBV20-1 and TRBJ1-1; perhaps TRBD1 as D (6 bases). The CDR3 runs 14 residues. V lost 1 base, J lost 3 bases, and 12 bases lay in between. Germline V CDR1 and CDR2: DFQATT, SNEGSKA (reference sequence). This chain's CDR3 is CSARVGGLDTEAFF. The CDR3 nucleotides read TGCAGTGCTAGAGTGGGGGGCCTGGACACTGAAGCTTTCTTT.

The chain combines TRBV2 with TRBJ2-1; 8 positions agree with TRBD2. Looked up from germline, CDR1 is SNHLY and CDR2 is FYNNEI. This CDR3 has 16 residues. With V trimmed by 7 bases and J by 1 base, 9 bases remained unmatched. CDR3 in DNA: TGTGCCAGCAATGGGCGGGTAGCGGGATCCTACAATGAGCAGTTCTTC. Translating gives CASNGRVAGSYNEQFF.

The gene calls are TRBV27 and TRBJ2-1; maybe TRBD2 (6 bases). V was trimmed by 4 bases and J by 4 bases, leaving 11 bases between them. The CDR3 totals 14 residues. CDR1 and CDR2 from the germline V gene are MNHEY and SMNVEV (reference sequence). The CDR3 sequence: CASSYGGAYNEQFF. The CDR3 nucleotides are TGTGCCAGCAGTTACGGGGGTGCATACAATGAGCAGTTCTTC.

The chain employs TRBV6-1 and TRBJ2-7; possibly TRBD1 or TRBD2 for D (5 bases each). Germline V gene sequence: CDR1 MNHNS, CDR2 SASEGT. V dropped 4 bases and J dropped 4 bases, with 14 bases sitting between them. CDR3 size: 14 residues. CDR3 bases: TGTGCCAGCAGTGTGACAGCGGATGCATACGAGCAGTACTTC. Encoded protein: CASSVTADAYEQYF.

In its sample, this clonotype was seen a few times. The rearrangement uses TRBV7-9 and TRBJ2-1, with unresolved D. Germline lookup yields CDR1 SEHNR and CDR2 FQNEAQ (reference sequence). The CDR3 extends over 14 amino acids. V shed 5 bases and J shed 5 bases, with 13 bases lying between them. CDR3 coding DNA: TGTGCCAGCAGCCCCGAGGAGTATGACAATGAGCAGTTCTTC. This translates into CASSPEEYDNEQFF. Combining the CDR3 with reference TRBV7-9 and TRBJ2-1 gives the whole variable domain DTGVSQNPRHKITKRGQNVTFRCDPISEHNRLYWYRQTLGQGPEFLTYFQNEAQLEKSRLLSDRFSAERPKGSFSTLEIQRTEQGDSAMYLCASSPEEYDNEQFFGPGTRLTVL.

This clonotype showed up just a few times. The chain employs TRBV28 and TRBJ1-1, with 10 bases that match TRBD1. Germline CDR1 reads MDHEN; CDR2 reads SYDVKM. V lost 5 bases, J lost 5 bases, and 5 bases stayed unmatched. CDR3 length: 14 amino acids. The CDR3, as DNA: TGTGCCAGCAGTGACCCGGACAGGGGGACTGAAGCTTTCTTT. It encodes CASSDPDRGTEAFF.